The text below deals with one T cell receptor beta chain. The sample comes from a study of T cell changes during pregnancy in multiple sclerosis. Trimming removed 2 bases at V and 4 bases at J, with 10 bases between. This CDR3 spans 14 amino acids. Germline-derived CDR1 and CDR2 are SGHTA and FQGTGA. This table comes from immunoSEQ multiplex PCR, and its TCRdb copy is limited to in-frame clones, with some not included. The profile covers about 57,000 clones, with around 90% appearing a single time and about 0.21% taken by the ten largest. The chain employs TRBV7-3 and TRBJ2-3, with a weak D call TRBD2 (6 bases). The sequencing here drew on CD4+ T cells from peripheral blood mononuclear cells, taken in the second trimester of pregnancy. This receptor was taken from a female donor with multiple sclerosis, enrolled in a pregnancy study. CDR3 in amino acids: CASSLGGSSDTQYF. The DNA of the CDR3 is TGTGCCAGCAGCTTAGGAGGGAGCTCAGATACGCAGTATTTT. Complete variable domain (other parts from reference TRBV7-3 and TRBJ2-3): GAGVSQTPSNKVTEKGKYVELRCDPISGHTALYWYRQSLGQGPEFLIYFQGTGAADDSGLPNDRFFAVRPEGSVSTLKIQRTERGDSAVYLCASSLGGSSDTQYFGPGTRLTVL.